This is a list of T cell receptor beta chains from one sample in a study of siplizumab effects on memory and regulatory T cells. Measured with immunoSEQ multiplex PCR; TCRdb has only the in-frame clones, and not every one. The repertoire holds tens of thousands of clones, with about 90% as singletons. The sequencing sample was made of naive CD8+ T cells sorted from blood. All receptors derive from a human donor in good health. CDR3s include the opening cysteine and the closing phenylalanine or tryptophan. The D gene is left open where the match is weak. Some rows mark clone size as missing; the rest say once, few, many or name a class of expanded clone.

. | 20 | TRBJ2-6 | TRBV27 | once | CASSPRGPASGPLGANVLTF | TGTGCCAGCAGTCCAAGGGGTCCCGCTTCAGGACCTCTGGGGGCCAACGTCCTGACTTTC
TRBD1 | 15 | TRBJ2-1 | TRBV10-3 | . | CAIGEGQGAPDEQFF | TGTGCCATCGGAGAGGGACAGGGGGCGCCGGATGAGCAGTTCTTC
. | 14 | TRBJ2-7 | TRBV5-5 | . | CASSPVVGGYEQYF | TGTGCCAGCAGCCCGGTAGTAGGGGGCTACGAGCAGTACTTC
. | 16 | TRBJ2-5 | TRBV2 | once | CASNPPGLGPQETQYF | TGTGCCAGCAACCCCCCCGGGCTTGGCCCTCAAGAGACCCAGTACTTC
. | 12 | TRBJ1-1 | TRBV19 | few | CASKYGQLEAFF | TGTGCCAGTAAGTACGGACAGCTTGAAGCTTTCTTT
. | 14 | TRBJ2-7 | TRBV27 | . | CASSLSGSYYEQYF | TGTGCCAGCAGTCTCTCCGGGAGCTACTACGAGCAGTACTTC
TRBD1 | 16 | TRBJ2-7 | TRBV7-2 | . | CASSLGQGISVYEQYF | TGTGCCAGCAGCTTAGGACAGGGTATCTCGGTCTACGAGCAGTACTTC
. | 13 | TRBJ1-2 | TRBV2 | . | CASTLTANYGYTF | TGTGCCAGCACCCTAACTGCCAACTATGGCTACACCTTC
TRBD1 | 13 | TRBJ1-1 | TRBV27 | few | CASSPSGTAEAFF | TGTGCCAGCAGTCCCTCCGGGACAGCTGAAGCTTTCTTT
. | 16 | TRBJ1-4 | TRBV4-1 | . | CASSLPRGWLDEKLFF | TGCGCCAGCAGCCTCCCCCGGGGGTGGTTAGATGAAAAACTGTTTTTT
TRBD1 | 11 | TRBJ1-1 | TRBV27 | few | CATQGGIEAFF | TGTGCCACCCAGGGGGGGATTGAAGCTTTCTTT
TRBD1 | 14 | TRBJ2-1 | TRBV29-1 | . | CSVDGQGAYNEQFF | TGCAGCGTTGACGGACAGGGGGCGTACAATGAGCAGTTCTTC
. | 12 | TRBJ2-1 | TRBV19 | . | CASSIEGDLAIF | TGTGCCAGTAGTATAGAAGGGGACCTGGCCATCTTC
. | 17 | TRBJ1-2 | TRBV6-1 | once | CASSARAQAPALYGYTF | TGTGCCAGCAGTGCAAGGGCCCAGGCCCCAGCCCTCTATGGCTACACCTTC
. | 15 | TRBJ2-2 | TRBV4-1 | . | CASSQGVGPTGELFF | TGCGCCAGCAGCCAAGGAGTGGGCCCGACCGGGGAGCTGTTTTTT
. | 12 | TRBJ2-5 | TRBV2 | . | CATQGYQETQYF | TGTGCCACCCAGGGTTACCAAGAGACCCAGTACTTC
TRBD2 | 15 | TRBJ2-1 | TRBV7-3 | . | CASSYYSGRDDEQFF | TGTGCCAGCAGCTACTATAGCGGGAGGGATGATGAGCAGTTCTTC
. | 15 | TRBJ2-1 | TRBV21-1 | . | CASSKTTSSYNEQFF | TGTGCCAGCAGCAAGACTACAAGCTCCTACAATGAGCAGTTCTTC
TRBD2 | 12 | TRBJ2-7 | TRBV30 | . | CAWSGLAYEQYF | TGTGCCTGGTCGGGACTAGCCTACGAGCAGTACTTC
. | 13 | TRBJ2-1 | TRBV7-9 | . | CASRRQEANEQFF | TGTGCCAGCAGACGACAGGAGGCGAATGAGCAGTTCTTC
TRBD2 | 15 | TRBJ2-1 | TRBV2 | . | CASTLGLAGGDEQFF | TGTGCCAGCACATTAGGACTAGCGGGAGGGGATGAGCAGTTCTTC
. | 14 | TRBJ2-7 | TRBV21-1 | . | CASSSSGRDYEQYF | TGTGCCAGCAGCAGTAGCGGGAGGGACTACGAGCAGTACTTC
. | 15 | TRBJ2-7 | TRBV4-1 | . | CASSQKYGSLYEQYF | TGCGCCAGCAGCCAAAAGTACGGAAGCCTCTACGAGCAGTACTTC
. | 15 | TRBJ2-7 | TRBV7-9 | once | CASSISGTPSYEQYF | TGTGCCAGCAGCATCTCCGGGACGCCGTCCTACGAGCAGTACTTC
. | 10 | TRBJ1-1 | TRBV6-1 | . | CASRIVEAFF | TGTGCCAGCAGAATCGTAGAAGCTTTCTTT
. | 14 | TRBJ1-4 | TRBV27 | . | CASSLTGSNEKLFF | TGTGCCAGCAGTTTAACAGGGTCTAATGAAAAACTGTTTTTT
TRBD2 | 13 | TRBJ2-7 | TRBV27 | . | CASSGGASYEQYF | TGTGCCAGCAGCGGGGGGGCCTCCTACGAGCAGTACTTC
. | 15 | TRBJ2-7 | TRBV6-1 | . | CASSEWAQINYEQYF | TGTGCCAGCAGTGAATGGGCACAAATTAACTACGAGCAGTACTTC
. | 12 | TRBJ2-5 | TRBV6-6 | . | CASTETQETQYF | TGTGCCAGCACGGAAACCCAAGAGACCCAGTACTTC
. | 14 | TRBJ1-4 | TRBV5-5 | . | CASSLGQINEKLFF | TGTGCCAGCAGCTTGGGACAGATAAATGAAAAACTGTTTTTT
. | 18 | TRBJ1-6 | TRBV13 | once | CASSSGGTGGSYNSPLHF | TGTGCCAGCAGCTCCGGGGGGACCGGTGGCTCCTATAATTCACCCCTCCACTTT
. | 17 | TRBJ1-6 | TRBV13 | . | CASSFLGGRREIAPLHF | TGTGCCAGCAGCTTTCTCGGGGGGCGGAGAGAGATCGCACCCCTCCACTTT
TRBD2 | 14 | TRBJ2-1 | TRBV19 | . | CASSVAGSYNEQFF | TGTGCCAGTAGTGTAGCGGGATCCTACAATGAGCAGTTCTTC